This T cell receptor (beta chain) comes out of a study of blood T cell repertoires in COVID-19. Study overall: Sites in the United States, Italy and Spain provided acute and convalescent COVID-19 samples.

The V and J ends lost 6 bases and 4 bases respectively, with 9 bases between them. Germline CDR1 is MNHEY and CDR2 is SMNVEV (reference sequence). The CDR3 sequence is 12 residues long. Method: immunoSEQ multiplex PCR; TCRdb's copy keeps in-frame clones and lacks some. The data hold a few hundred thousand clones, with approximately 90% observed a single time. This study enrolled people aged roughly 18 to 90 from around 26 US geographic areas. The source is a woman younger than 35 who had recovered from COVID-19. The sequenced material came from PBMCs or T cells enriched from blood (not recorded which). The chain carries TRBV27 and TRBJ1-1; D may be TRBD1 (6 bases). The CDR3 coding sequence is TGTGCCAGCAGCACAGGGAGCACTGAAGCTTTCTTT. It codes for CASSTGSTEAFF.